Listed below are T cell receptor beta chains from one sample, sequenced in a study of blood T cell repertoires in COVID-19. Only in-frame clones appear in the TCRdb table, and some are missing; sequencing was by immunoSEQ multiplex PCR. Among some 94,000 clones, approximately 87% were seen once, and the ten largest hold less than 20%. Input material: peripheral blood. These TCRs come from a human donor in a cohort sampled during active COVID-19. Both conserved end residues are part of each CDR3. D genes are given only for firm matches. Clone size appears in some rows only: once, few, many, or a class for an expanded clone.

DNA: TGTGCCAGCGGGAGGGATCCCTACAATGAGCAGTTCTTC; CDR3: CASGRDPYNEQFF; J: TRBJ2-1; V: TRBV9; D: TRBD2; size: NA
DNA: TGTGCCAGCAGTTACTATGGGACAGGGTTTTTCGGGGAGCAGTTCTTC; CDR3: CASSYYGTGFFGEQFF; J: TRBJ2-1; V: TRBV6-2/TRBV6-3; D: TRBD1; size: NA
DNA: TGTGCCAGCAGCTTAGGCGGGAGGGCCAGGATAGCGCACAATGAGCAGTTCTTC; CDR3: CASSLGGRARIAHNEQFF; J: TRBJ2-1; V: TRBV7-9; D: TRBD2; size: NA
DNA: TGCAGCGTGGCCCCTAGGGGCCCCAGCTCCTACGAGCAGTACTTC; CDR3: CSVAPRGPSSYEQYF; J: TRBJ2-7; V: TRBV29-1; D: NA; size: NA
DNA: TGTGCCAGCAGGCAACAGGGGCTGAGCACTGAAGCTTTCTTT; CDR3: CASRQQGLSTEAFF; J: TRBJ1-1; V: TRBV2; D: TRBD1; size: NA
DNA: TGTGCCAGCAGCCCCCAGACTAGCGGAGGTCTGCGGGAGCAGTACTTC; CDR3: CASSPQTSGGLREQYF; J: TRBJ2-7; V: TRBV3-1/TRBV3-2; D: TRBD2; size: NA
DNA: TGTGCCAGTAGCCCTCGGACTAGCGGGGGGCCGGGGGCCAAAAACATTCAGTACTTC; CDR3: CASSPRTSGGPGAKNIQYF; J: TRBJ2-4; V: TRBV19; D: TRBD2; size: NA
DNA: TGTGCCAGCAGCCTACAGGGTTCCAATCAGCCCCAGCATTTT; CDR3: CASSLQGSNQPQHF; J: TRBJ1-5; V: TRBV6-6; D: NA; size: NA
DNA: TGTGCCAGCAGTTGGGGGGGATCCCCCTACGAGCAGTACTTC; CDR3: CASSWGGSPYEQYF; J: TRBJ2-7; V: TRBV6-5; D: TRBD2; size: NA
DNA: TGTGCCAGCAGTGGGTCGGTTAGGACGGACTCTTATTATGGCTACACCTTC; CDR3: CASSGSVRTDSYYGYTF; J: TRBJ1-2; V: TRBV2; D: NA; size: NA
DNA: TGCGCCAGCAGCCAGCAGACAGGGACGAACACTGAAGCTTTCTTT; CDR3: CASSQQTGTNTEAFF; J: TRBJ1-1; V: TRBV4-1; D: TRBD1; size: NA
DNA: TGTGCTACCGGACTAACCAACTACGAGCAGTACTTC; CDR3: CATGLTNYEQYF; J: TRBJ2-7; V: TRBV12-3/TRBV12-4; D: NA; size: NA
DNA: TGTGCCAGCAGCTCAGGACTAGCGGGCCGCCAAGAGACCCAGTACTTC; CDR3: CASSSGLAGRQETQYF; J: TRBJ2-5; V: TRBV7-2; D: TRBD2; size: NA
DNA: TGTGCCAGCAGCTTAGCGTTGTCTGAGGTCAGGGCCTACGAGCAGTACTTC; CDR3: CASSLALSEVRAYEQYF; J: TRBJ2-7; V: TRBV7-9; D: NA; size: NA
DNA: TGTGCCAGCAGCACTTCGATGGAGGCGGGGGAGACCCAGTACTTC; CDR3: CASSTSMEAGETQYF; J: TRBJ2-5; V: TRBV9; D: NA; size: NA
DNA: TGTGCCAGCAGCTCCCTGGGACAGGCTAACAATGAGCAGTTCTTC; CDR3: CASSSLGQANNEQFF; J: TRBJ2-1; V: TRBV9; D: TRBD1; size: NA
DNA: TGTGCCAGCAGCTTAGAGGGGGACTACGAGCAGTACTTC; CDR3: CASSLEGDYEQYF; J: TRBJ2-7; V: TRBV7-3; D: NA; size: NA
DNA: TGTGCCAGCAGCTTAGGCGCTCTAGCGGGGGGATACAATGAGCAGTTCTTC; CDR3: CASSLGALAGGYNEQFF; J: TRBJ2-1; V: TRBV7-6; D: TRBD2; size: NA
DNA: TGTGCCAGCAGTGCTCGGGGAAGCGGCTACAATGAGCAGTTCTTC; CDR3: CASSARGSGYNEQFF; J: TRBJ2-1; V: TRBV6-2/TRBV6-3; D: NA; size: NA
DNA: TGCGCCAGCAGTTCCCAGGGGGGAAGCAATCAGCCCCAGCATTTT; CDR3: CASSSQGGSNQPQHF; J: TRBJ1-5; V: TRBV10-2; D: TRBD1; size: NA
DNA: TGCAGCGTCGCAGGACAGGGAGGGTTAATAGAAGCTTTCTTT; CDR3: CSVAGQGGLIEAFF; J: TRBJ1-1; V: TRBV29-1; D: TRBD1; size: NA
DNA: TGTGCCAGCACCCCTCCGCCCGGTGTCCAAGAGACCCAGTACTTC; CDR3: CASTPPPGVQETQYF; J: TRBJ2-5; V: TRBV6-5; D: NA; size: NA
DNA: TGTGCCAGCAGTTACGGGGGACTAGCCTACAATGAGCAGTTCTTC; CDR3: CASSYGGLAYNEQFF; J: TRBJ2-1; V: TRBV6-2/TRBV6-3; D: TRBD2; size: NA
DNA: TGTGCCAGCAGCTCAGGATATGGCTACACCTTC; CDR3: CASSSGYGYTF; J: TRBJ1-2; V: TRBV5-6; D: NA; size: few
DNA: TGTGCCAGCAGTGGTACAGCGGGGGGGCCCCCTGAGCAGTTCTTC; CDR3: CASSGTAGGPPEQFF; J: TRBJ2-1; V: TRBV2; D: TRBD2; size: once
DNA: TGTGCCAGCAGCGGAGGTGGCCCCTCGGCCTACGAGCAGTACTTC; CDR3: CASSGGGPSAYEQYF; J: TRBJ2-7; V: TRBV7-2; D: NA; size: NA
DNA: TGTGCCAGCAGTCCACAGGGACGGGGCTACACCTTC; CDR3: CASSPQGRGYTF; J: TRBJ1-2; V: TRBV12-3/TRBV12-4; D: NA; size: NA
DNA: TGTGCCAGCAGCTTAACGCCCCGGCTGGAGGGCTACACCTTC; CDR3: CASSLTPRLEGYTF; J: TRBJ1-2; V: TRBV7-3; D: NA; size: few
DNA: TGTGCCAGCAGCTTAGAGAATGGTAGTTCCAATCAGCCCCAGCATTTT; CDR3: CASSLENGSSNQPQHF; J: TRBJ1-5; V: TRBV11-3; D: NA; size: NA
DNA: TGTGCCAGCAGCCCCAGTCTGAGGGACTCTGGAAACACCATATATTTT; CDR3: CASSPSLRDSGNTIYF; J: TRBJ1-3; V: TRBV5-4; D: NA; size: NA
DNA: TGTGCCAGCAGCGTAGTCGGGAGGGCCTTTGATGAGCAGTTCTTC; CDR3: CASSVVGRAFDEQFF; J: TRBJ2-1; V: TRBV9; D: TRBD2; size: once
DNA: TGTGCCACCAGCTCCCGGGCAGGGGGGATGGAGACCCAGTACTTC; CDR3: CATSSRAGGMETQYF; J: TRBJ2-5; V: TRBV24-1; D: NA; size: NA
DNA: TGTGCCATCAGGAGATCAGGGGGCCTGAATGTGGTTACTGAAGCTTTCTTT; CDR3: CAIRRSGGLNVVTEAFF; J: TRBJ1-1; V: TRBV10-3; D: TRBD1; size: NA
DNA: TGTGCCAGCAGCCAACAGGGGAGCTCTGGAAACACCATATATTTT; CDR3: CASSQQGSSGNTIYF; J: TRBJ1-3; V: TRBV3-1/TRBV3-2; D: NA; size: NA
DNA: TGCGCCAGCAGCTCGGGACAGGGGTTCTACGAGCAGTACTTC; CDR3: CASSSGQGFYEQYF; J: TRBJ2-7; V: TRBV5-1; D: TRBD1; size: NA
DNA: TGTGCCAGCAGAAAGGGGGCTAACTATGGCTACACCTTC; CDR3: CASRKGANYGYTF; J: TRBJ1-2; V: TRBV28; D: NA; size: NA
DNA: TGTGCCAGCAGTTACGGACAGGGCGGTGGAAACACCATATATTTT; CDR3: CASSYGQGGGNTIYF; J: TRBJ1-3; V: TRBV6-6; D: TRBD1; size: NA
DNA: TGTGCCAGCAGTTCCTGGACAACGGTAGAGACCCAGTACTTC; CDR3: CASSSWTTVETQYF; J: TRBJ2-5; V: TRBV28; D: NA; size: NA
DNA: TGTGCCAGCAGCCTACCGGGACAGGGGAATGAAAAACTGTTTTTT; CDR3: CASSLPGQGNEKLFF; J: TRBJ1-4; V: TRBV5-4; D: TRBD1; size: NA
DNA: TGTGCCAGCAGCTTAGTGACAGGGGAGCTCAGCGGAAACACCATATATTTT; CDR3: CASSLVTGELSGNTIYF; J: TRBJ1-3; V: TRBV7-9; D: TRBD1; size: few
DNA: TGTGCCAGCAGCTTGGATAGGCAGGGCACCGGGGAGCTGTTTTTT; CDR3: CASSLDRQGTGELFF; J: TRBJ2-2; V: TRBV5-4; D: NA; size: NA
DNA: TGTGCCAGCAGTTACTCCCGGACTAGCGGAGGGTACGAGCAGTACTTC; CDR3: CASSYSRTSGGYEQYF; J: TRBJ2-7; V: TRBV6-2/TRBV6-3; D: TRBD2; size: NA
DNA: TGTGCTTTGGGACAGTCGAACACCGGGGAGCTGTTTTTT; CDR3: CALGQSNTGELFF; J: TRBJ2-2; V: TRBV30; D: TRBD1; size: NA
DNA: TGTGCCAGCAGCTCGACAGGGCCCAAAGAGACCCAGTACTTC; CDR3: CASSSTGPKETQYF; J: TRBJ2-5; V: TRBV7-2; D: TRBD1; size: NA
DNA: TGTGCCAGCAGTGAAGAGACTAGCAATGAGCAGTTCTTC; CDR3: CASSEETSNEQFF; J: TRBJ2-1; V: TRBV2; D: NA; size: NA
DNA: TGCAGCGCTTCACAGGGTTCCTATGGCTACACCTTC; CDR3: CSASQGSYGYTF; J: TRBJ1-2; V: TRBV29-1; D: NA; size: NA
DNA: TGTGCCAGCAGCCCCTCCGGACAGGGGGCATGGATGAACACTGAAGCTTTCTTT; CDR3: CASSPSGQGAWMNTEAFF; J: TRBJ1-1; V: TRBV3-1/TRBV3-2; D: TRBD1; size: NA
DNA: TGCGCCAGCAGCTTGGGGATTACAGGGGCCACTAGCACAGATACGCAGTATTTT; CDR3: CASSLGITGATSTDTQYF; J: TRBJ2-3; V: TRBV5-1; D: TRBD1; size: NA
DNA: TGTGCCAGCAGCCAAGATTCCAGGAACTATGGCTACACCTTC; CDR3: CASSQDSRNYGYTF; J: TRBJ1-2; V: TRBV3-1/TRBV3-2; D: NA; size: NA
DNA: TGTGCCAGCAGCTTGGGACTAGCGGGAGCGGGCGGAGAGACCCAGTACTTC; CDR3: CASSLGLAGAGGETQYF; J: TRBJ2-5; V: TRBV5-4; D: TRBD2; size: NA
DNA: TGTGCCAGCAGCCTGAGCTCCTACGAGCAGTACTTC; CDR3: CASSLSSYEQYF; J: TRBJ2-7; V: TRBV7-2; D: NA; size: few
DNA: TGTGCCAGCAGCCCCCGGCTGGCGGGGGCTAGTGGCTACACCTTC; CDR3: CASSPRLAGASGYTF; J: TRBJ1-2; V: TRBV7-2; D: NA; size: NA
DNA: TGCGCCAGCTCTGTGGGACAGACTGCTGGCGAGCAGTACTTC; CDR3: CASSVGQTAGEQYF; J: TRBJ2-7; V: TRBV5-1; D: TRBD1; size: few
DNA: TGTGCCAGCACCCCGCGGGGGGGGCATGGCTACACCTTC; CDR3: CASTPRGGHGYTF; J: TRBJ1-2; V: TRBV12-3/TRBV12-4; D: NA; size: NA